Below are 31 T cell receptor beta chains sequenced from a single sample in a study of response to subunit inactivated influenza vaccine. A single record per CDR3 protein comes from TCRdb applying MiXCR to the RT-PCR reads. The sample includes roughly 570,000 distinct CDR3 sequences, 13% of them seen just once. The specimen comprised PBMCs from blood, sampled roughly 45 days after vaccination. The source is a man aged 45-65 years who received an inactivated influenza vaccine.

V usage is TRBV5-4 and J usage is TRBJ1-2; D not certain. CDR1 is SGHNT and CDR2 is YYREEE in the germline V gene (reference sequence). CDR3 length equals 16 residues. Trimming took off 2 bases at V and 3 bases at J, with 17 bases between the two ends. The CDR3, as DNA: TGTGCCAGCAGCTTTGGGCTCATGTGCACCCACTATGGCTACACCTTC. This codes for CASSFGLMCTHYGYTF.

V and J are TRBV11-2 and TRBJ2-1; the D gene is possibly TRBD2 (5 bases). The CDR3 runs to 15 residues. The V end was cut by 1 base, the J end by 6 bases, with 13 bases between. CDR1 SGHAT and CDR2 FQNNGV come from the germline V gene. This CDR3 is CASSLGGLASNEQFF. CDR3 coding DNA: TGTGCCAGCAGCTTAGGCGGACTGGCATCCAATGAGCAGTTCTTC. The variable domain in full, with the rest retrieved from reference TRBV11-2 and TRBJ2-1, is EAGVAQSPRYKIIEKRQSVAFWCNPISGHATLYWYQQILGQGPKLLIQFQNNGVVDDSQLPKDRFSAERLKGVDSTLKIQPAKLEDSAVYLCASSLGGLASNEQFFGPGTRLTVL.

Many counts were recorded for this clonotype. The chain has TRBV29-1 and TRBJ2-7; D may be TRBD1 (5 bases). Germline V gene data show CDR1 as SQVTM and CDR2 as ANQGSEA. Trimming pared 7 bases from V and 3 bases from J, leaving 13 bases between. CDR3 length: 12 residues. CDR3 loop: CSGGGTGYEQYF. The CDR3 region has the DNA TGCAGCGGTGGTGGTACAGGCTACGAGCAGTACTTC.

This clonotype turned up a few times. This rearrangement joins TRBV3-1 to TRBJ2-1; D gene uncertain. This CDR3 spans 16 amino acids. V lost 4 bases to trimming and J lost 0 bases, with 13 bases between them. Looked up from germline, CDR1 is LGHDT and CDR2 is YNNKEL (reference sequence). Here the CDR3 reads CASSPRPISSYNEQFF. CDR3 nucleotide sequence: TGTGCCAGCAGCCCCAGACCGATAAGCTCCTACAATGAGCAGTTCTTC.

The sample holds many counts of this clonotype. This chain joins TRBV10-3 and TRBJ2-5; 7 nucleotides align to TRBD1. The ends lost 6 bases at V and 7 bases at J; junction bases unmatched: 8. CDR1 is ENHRY and CDR2 is SYGVKD in the germline V gene. This CDR3 has 13 residues. The CDR3 coding sequence is TGTGCCATCAGAGACAGGGAATATGCGACCCAGTACTTC. This translates into CAIRDREYATQYF.

The J gene is TRBJ1-4, the V gene TRBV28; D might be TRBD1 (6 bases). The CDR3 has 14 amino acids. V was trimmed by 5 bases and J by 8 bases, leaving 15 bases between them. The germline gives CDR1 MDHEN, CDR2 SYDVKM. The CDR3 is CASSKGVTSEKLFF. CDR3 nucleotide sequence: TGTGCCAGCAGTAAGGGGGTGACGAGCGAAAAACTGTTTTTT.

This chain uses TRBV12-3 or TRBV12-4 with TRBJ2-7; 9 bases map to TRBD1. Trimming removed 8 bases from V and 1 base from J; junction bases left unmatched: 9. The CDR3 covers 15 residues. Written as DNA, the CDR3 is TGTGCCAGCGGATCAACCGGGACAGGGTCCTACGAGCAGTACTTC. Translation: CASGSTGTGSYEQYF.

This clonotype was counted a few times. The rearrangement links TRBV6-5 to TRBJ2-3, with TRBD2 matching over 9 bases. Germline CDR1 is MNHEY and CDR2 is SVGAGI. Unmatched junction bases numbered 9, after V lost 4 bases and J lost 4 bases. This CDR3 region has 16 residues. The CDR3 region is CASSLAGTSPPDTQYF. CDR3 in DNA: TGTGCCAGCAGTTTGGCCGGGACTAGCCCCCCAGATACGCAGTATTTT.

This clonotype occurred many times. The chain uses TRBV12-3 or TRBV12-4 and TRBJ2-1, with 14 bases matching TRBD2. This CDR3 contains 15 residues. Trimming cost V 6 bases and J 5 bases; bases outside gene matches: 3. CDR3 bases: TGTGCCAGCAGGGGACTAGCGGGAGAGGACAATGAGCAGTTCTTC. The encoded protein is CASRGLAGEDNEQFF.

This clonotype turned up a few times. V is TRBV6-5 and J is TRBJ1-2; D unclear. This CDR3 comprises 18 residues. The germline gives CDR1 MNHEY, CDR2 SVGAGI. With 0 bases removed from V and 1 base from J, the gap between germline ends came to 18 bases. The CDR3 reads CASSYSTRGSTFNYGYTF. For the CDR3, the DNA is TGTGCCAGCAGTTACTCGACTCGTGGCAGCACGTTTAACTATGGCTACACCTTC.

This clonotype was detected many times. This sequence joins TRBV12-3 or TRBV12-4 and TRBJ2-7; weak D call: TRBD1 (6 bases). This CDR3 has 12 residues. Trimming left V 1 base short and J 6 bases short, with 7 bases between. The CDR3 DNA reads TGTGCCAGCAGTTTAGACAGGGTCGAGCAGTACTTC. Amino acids: CASSLDRVEQYF.

This clonotype was seen only a few times. This chain joins TRBV4-3 and TRBJ2-5, with D hard to call. The germline CDR1 and CDR2 sequences are LGHNA and YSLEER. This CDR3 is 13 amino acids long. V was trimmed by 2 bases and J by 5 bases, leaving 9 bases between them. The CDR3 coding sequence is TGCGCCAGCAGCCAAAGTGACGGGGAGACCCAGTACTTC. Translating it yields CASSQSDGETQYF.

This clonotype has more than one count but fewer than ten. V and J are TRBV5-1 and TRBJ2-7, with D maybe TRBD1 (6 bases). CDR3 length: 18 amino acids. Germline-derived CDR1 and CDR2 are SGHRS and YFSETQ. V was pared by 4 bases and J by 1 base, with 24 bases between. The CDR3 region has the DNA TGCGCCAGCAGCCCCGTTTTAGGCACCCACAGGGAATCCTACGAGCAGTACTTC. Residues: CASSPVLGTHRESYEQYF.

J is TRBJ2-7 and V is TRBV5-5; 8 bases match TRBD2. V dropped 6 bases and J dropped 6; count of bases not matched to a gene: 17. The CDR3 spans 16 residues. Germline CDR1 SGHKS, CDR2 YYEKEE (reference sequence). DNA for the CDR3: TGTGCCAGCACCCAGGACGGCGGGGGGCCCCACCGCGAGCAGTACTTC. It encodes CASTQDGGGPHREQYF.

The chain is built from TRBV20-1 and TRBJ2-3; 9 bases are shared with TRBD2. CDR1 DFQATT and CDR2 SNEGSKA come from the germline V gene (reference sequence). J lost 2 bases, V lost 1 base, and 7 bases had no gene match. The CDR3 is made up of 16 amino acids. The CDR3 DNA is TGCAGTGCTAGAGGAGGGATAGCGGGGGACACAGATACGCAGTATTTT. This gives the protein CSARGGIAGDTDTQYF.

This clonotype was detected only a few times. The genes are TRBV4-2 and TRBJ1-2; D is undetermined. CDR3 length equals 13 residues. Germline V CDR1 and CDR2: LGHNA, YNFKEQ. V gave up 0 bases and J gave up 5 bases, with 7 bases separating them. The CDR3 DNA sequence: TGTGCCAGCAGCCAAGATAGGCGGTATGGCTACACCTTC. This sequence encodes CASSQDRRYGYTF.

V usage is TRBV7-8 and J usage is TRBJ2-1, with TRBD2 identical over 8 bases. The CDR3 covers 14 residues. Losses at the gene ends were 2 bases for V and 13 bases for J; bases not matched to a gene: 10. Germline loops: CDR1 SGHVS, CDR2 FQNEAQ. For the CDR3, the DNA is TGTGCCAGCAGCTTATCACTAGCGGACCTATTTCAGTTCTTC. Protein: CASSLSLADLFQFF.

This clonotype was found a few times. The chain employs TRBV20-1 and TRBJ2-7, with TRBD1 matching 8 bases. The CDR3 loop spans 13 amino acids. In germline, CDR1 is DFQATT, CDR2 SNEGSKA (reference sequence). V lost 6 bases, J lost 3 bases, and 7 bases stayed unmatched. The CDR3 sequence is CSARKDRGYEQYF. The CDR3, as DNA: TGCAGTGCCCGGAAAGACAGGGGCTACGAGCAGTACTTC.

The rearrangement uses TRBV11-2 and TRBJ2-7; a weak D match, TRBD1 (5 bases). Deletions cut 1 base from V and 0 bases from J, with 16 bases between. CDR3 size: 17 residues. Germline assignment: CDR1 SGHAT and CDR2 FQNNGV. CDR3 region: CASSLGFRQTVSYEQYF. As DNA, the CDR3 is TGTGCCAGCAGCTTAGGTTTCCGACAGACCGTCTCCTACGAGCAGTACTTC.

The chain joins TRBV6-2 or TRBV6-3 to TRBJ1-1, with D possibly matching TRBD1 (6 bases). The length of the CDR3 is 15 residues. From germline, CDR1 is MNHEY and CDR2 SVGEGT. V was pared by 1 base and J by 2 bases, with 11 bases between. CDR3 nucleotide sequence: TGTGCCAGCAGTTACTACAGGGTCCGTAACACTGAAGCTTTCTTT. Amino acid sequence: CASSYYRVRNTEAFF.

Only a few counts were recorded for this clonotype. The J gene is TRBJ2-1, the V gene TRBV7-3; 11 nucleotides line up with TRBD1. Trimming at V came to 6 bases and at J to 9 bases, leaving 7 bases not matched to a gene. Germline CDR1 SGHTA, CDR2 FQGTGA. CDR3 length: 14 amino acids. The CDR3 DNA follows: TGTGCCAGCAGTCGGACAGGGGGCTTCGGTGAGCAGTTCTTC. The encoded protein is CASSRTGGFGEQFF.

This clonotype showed up just a few times. The chain carries TRBV11-2 and TRBJ2-3; possible D gene TRBD2, 6 bases. Per germline, CDR1 SGHAT and CDR2 FQNNGV. This CDR3 has 19 residues. Trimming took off 5 bases at V and 0 bases at J, with 24 bases between the two ends. CDR3 nucleotide sequence: TGTGCCAGCAGCCTCTTAGGAGTTGCTGCGGGGTCTAGCACAGATACGCAGTATTTT. Its translation: CASSLLGVAAGSSTDTQYF.

The V call is TRBV5-6, the J call TRBJ2-7, with 9 nucleotides matching TRBD2. The CDR3 runs to 17 residues. The V gene's germline CDR1 is SGHDT and CDR2 YYEEEE. V lost 0 bases, J lost 4 bases, and 11 bases stayed unmatched. The CDR3 nucleotides read TGTGCCAGCAGCTTGGCAGCGCTAGCGGGGAATGTTTACGAGCAGTACTTC. Amino acids: CASSLAALAGNVYEQYF.

For this clonotype: One junction end disagrees with the germline gene, perhaps due to a read error. The V call is TRBV5-1, the J call TRBJ2-7, with D maybe TRBD1 (6 bases). In germline, CDR1 is SGHRS, CDR2 YFSETQ. CDR3 length: 15 amino acids. The CDR3, as DNA: TGCGCCAACAGCTTGGACAGTGGGAGCCTTGGTGAGCAGTACTTC. Translation gives CANSLDSGSLGEQYF.

The CDR3 region has the DNA TGTGCCAGCAGCCACGAACTACAGGGAGGAGAGACCCAGTACTTC. Translating gives CASSHELQGGETQYF. The chain joins TRBV3-1 to TRBJ2-5, with D tentatively TRBD1 or TRBD2 (6 bases each). Trimming cost V 3 bases and J 4 bases, with 15 bases left between them. CDR1 and CDR2 from the germline V gene are LGHDT and YNNKEL (reference sequence). The CDR3 sequence is 15 residues long.

The sample holds a few counts of this clonotype. The chain recombines TRBV29-1 with TRBJ2-7, with TRBD1 identical over 9 bases. This CDR3 contains 12 residues. Germline CDR1 and CDR2: SQVTM and ANQGSEA. Germline trimming cut 3 bases from V and 4 bases from J; bases unmatched to any gene: 1. The DNA for the CDR3 is TGCAGCGTTGAGGGACAGGGTTACGAGCAGTACTTC. As protein: CSVEGQGYEQYF.

The chain has TRBV6-6 and TRBJ2-1; no reliable D call. The CDR3 spans 12 residues. Trimming removed 2 bases from V and 6 bases from J, with 5 bases in between. The V gene's germline CDR1 is MNHNY and CDR2 SVGAGI (reference sequence). CDR3 sequence: CASSYVGNEQFF. DNA for the CDR3: TGTGCCAGCAGTTACGTAGGCAATGAGCAGTTCTTC.

This clonotype has only a few counts. The gene calls are TRBV18 and TRBJ1-1; no clear D. Trimming stripped 3 bases from V and 1 base from J, with 12 bases between. CDR1 is KGHSH and CDR2 is LQKENI in the germline V gene. The CDR3 extends over 15 amino acids. The CDR3 DNA reads as TGTGCCAGCTCACCTATCTCGTCAGCGAACACTGAAGCTTTCTTT. As protein: CASSPISSANTEAFF.

This clonotype showed up just a few times. The rearrangement joins TRBV4-1 to TRBJ2-5, with 11 bases lining up with TRBD2. V was pared by 1 base and J by 2 bases, with 12 bases of the junction left unmatched. The germline V gene encodes CDR1 MGHRA and CDR2 YSYEKL. The CDR3 consists of 19 residues. The CDR3 loop is CASSQGGASGGPSQETQYF. The CDR3 coding sequence is TGCGCCAGCAGCCAAGGTGGTGCTAGCGGGGGGCCCAGTCAAGAGACCCAGTACTTC.

The sample holds a few counts of this clonotype. The chain recombines TRBV7-2 with TRBJ2-1; TRBD1 agrees at 8 bases. Germline loops: CDR1 SGHTA, CDR2 FQGNSA. The CDR3 is 17 residues long. The V segment lost 4 bases and the J segment 0 bases; nucleotides outside the gene matches: 8. CDR3 bases: TGTGCCAGCAGCTCCGGGACAGGTACCTTCTCCTACAATGAGCAGTTCTTC. Translation gives CASSSGTGTFSYNEQFF.

The chain uses TRBV6-2 or TRBV6-3 and TRBJ2-7; TRBD1 agrees at 9 bases. The CDR3 has 18 residues. With 2 bases clipped from V and 5 bases from J, the junction kept 16 bases outside the gene matches. CDR1 MNHEY and CDR2 SVGEGT come from the germline V gene. The CDR3 nucleotides read TGTGCCAGCAGTTACCGCTCCCGTCGCGGGACAGGGAACCACGAGCAGTACTTC. The encoded protein is CASSYRSRRGTGNHEQYF.